Reported below is one TCR beta chain. What it binds is unknown. Primed by a sample-barcoded 5' primer and a J-beta primer mix, a second PCR proceeded for roughly 7 to 12 cycles. Each CDR3 protein gets one entry after TCRdb re-called the 5' RACE reads with MiXCR. The repertoire holds 500,000 to 650,000 distinct CDR3 sequences, with approximately 26% as singletons. This entry belongs to a study of blood T cells in healthy people across ages. V lost 0 bases to trimming and J lost 7 bases, with 13 bases between them. The CDR3 has 14 amino acids. CDR1 is SGDLS and CDR2 is YYNGEE in the germline V gene. Study-wide results and limits: Any conclusive comparison of naive versus antigen-experienced cells was prevented by using unsorted PBMCs.

The sample also formed part of further work on T cells of mothers and their children. From that paper: Maternal samples each gave over 9 million TCR beta CDR3 reads, and child samples 3 million to 3.5 million each.

What was sequenced was blood. V gene TRBV9 combines with J gene TRBJ1-1, with D maybe TRBD1 (5 bases). The receptor was derived from a boy aged 2 to 10 in good health. CDR3 DNA sequence: TGTGCCAGCAGCGTAGACGGCAGGGCCGATGAAGCTTTCTTT. Amino acid sequence: CASSVDGRADEAFF.